This T cell receptor beta chain was documented in a study of blood T cell repertoires in COVID-19. This table comes from immunoSEQ multiplex PCR, and its TCRdb copy is limited to in-frame clones, with some not included. The sample lists about 200,000 clones, about 80% occurring once. CDR3 length: 14 amino acids. V was clipped by 0 bases and J by 7 bases; unmatched bases: 6. Looked up from germline, CDR1 is SGHTS and CDR2 is YDEGEE. The TCR sequence derives from a woman of 80 years or more with COVID-19, enrolled during active disease. What was sequenced was peripheral blood. The V gene is TRBV5-8, the J gene TRBJ2-7; 8 bases are a match to TRBD1. The CDR3 region has the DNA TGTGCCAGCAGCTTGGGACAGGGGTACGGGGAGCAGTACTTC. Translating gives CASSLGQGYGEQYF.